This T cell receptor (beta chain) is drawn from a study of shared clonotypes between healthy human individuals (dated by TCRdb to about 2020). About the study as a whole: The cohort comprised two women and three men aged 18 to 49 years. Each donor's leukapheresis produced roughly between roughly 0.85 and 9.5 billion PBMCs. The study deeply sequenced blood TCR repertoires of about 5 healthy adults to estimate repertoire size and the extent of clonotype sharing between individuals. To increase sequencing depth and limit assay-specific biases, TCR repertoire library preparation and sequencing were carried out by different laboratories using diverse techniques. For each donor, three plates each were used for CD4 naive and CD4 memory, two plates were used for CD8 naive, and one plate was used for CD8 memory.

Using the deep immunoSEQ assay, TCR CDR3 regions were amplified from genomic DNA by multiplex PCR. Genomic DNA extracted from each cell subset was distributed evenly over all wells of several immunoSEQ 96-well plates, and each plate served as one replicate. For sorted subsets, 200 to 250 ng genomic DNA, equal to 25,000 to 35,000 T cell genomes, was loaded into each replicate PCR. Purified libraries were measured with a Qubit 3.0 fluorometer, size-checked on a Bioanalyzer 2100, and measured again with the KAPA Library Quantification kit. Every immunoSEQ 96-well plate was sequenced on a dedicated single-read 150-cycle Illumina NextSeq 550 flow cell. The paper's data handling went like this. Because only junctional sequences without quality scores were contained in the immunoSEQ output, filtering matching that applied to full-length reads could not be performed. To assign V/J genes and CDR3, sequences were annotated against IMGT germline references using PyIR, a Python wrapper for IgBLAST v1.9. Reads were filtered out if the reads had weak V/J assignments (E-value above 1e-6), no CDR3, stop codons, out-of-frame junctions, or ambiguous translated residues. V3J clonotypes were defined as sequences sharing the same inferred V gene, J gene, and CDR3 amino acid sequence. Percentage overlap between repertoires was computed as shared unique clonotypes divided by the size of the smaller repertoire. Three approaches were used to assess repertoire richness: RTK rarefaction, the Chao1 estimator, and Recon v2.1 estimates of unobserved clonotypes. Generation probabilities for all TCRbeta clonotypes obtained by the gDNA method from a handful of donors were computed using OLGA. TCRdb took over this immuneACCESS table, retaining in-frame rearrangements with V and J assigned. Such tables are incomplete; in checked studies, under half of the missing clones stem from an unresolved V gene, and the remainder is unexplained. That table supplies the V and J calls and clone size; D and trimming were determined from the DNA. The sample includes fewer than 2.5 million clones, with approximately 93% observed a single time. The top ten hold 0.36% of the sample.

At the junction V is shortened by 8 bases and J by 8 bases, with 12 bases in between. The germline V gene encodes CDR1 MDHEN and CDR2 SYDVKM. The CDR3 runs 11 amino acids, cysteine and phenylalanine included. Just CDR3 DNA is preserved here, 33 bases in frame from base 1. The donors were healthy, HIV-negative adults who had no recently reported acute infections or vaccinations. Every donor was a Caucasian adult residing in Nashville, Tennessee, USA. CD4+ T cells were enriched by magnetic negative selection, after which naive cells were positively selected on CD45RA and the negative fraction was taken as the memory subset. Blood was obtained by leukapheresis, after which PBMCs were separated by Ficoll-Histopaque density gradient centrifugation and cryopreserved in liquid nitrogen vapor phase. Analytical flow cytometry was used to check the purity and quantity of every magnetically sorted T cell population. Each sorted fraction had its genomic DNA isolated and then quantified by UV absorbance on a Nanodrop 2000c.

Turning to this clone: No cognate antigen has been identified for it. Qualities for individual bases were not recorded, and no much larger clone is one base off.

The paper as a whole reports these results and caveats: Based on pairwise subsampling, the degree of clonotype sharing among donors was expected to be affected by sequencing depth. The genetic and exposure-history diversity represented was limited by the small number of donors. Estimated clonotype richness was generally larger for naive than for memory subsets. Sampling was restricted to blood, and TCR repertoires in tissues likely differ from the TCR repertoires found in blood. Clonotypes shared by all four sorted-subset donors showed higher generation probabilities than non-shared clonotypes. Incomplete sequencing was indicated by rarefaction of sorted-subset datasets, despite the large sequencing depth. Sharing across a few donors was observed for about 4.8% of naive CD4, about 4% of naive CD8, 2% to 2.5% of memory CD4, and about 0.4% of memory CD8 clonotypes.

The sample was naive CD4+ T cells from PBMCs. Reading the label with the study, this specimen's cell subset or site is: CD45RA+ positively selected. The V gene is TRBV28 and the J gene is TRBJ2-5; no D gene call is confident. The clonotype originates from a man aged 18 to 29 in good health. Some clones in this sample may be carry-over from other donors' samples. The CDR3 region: CASLSTLTQYF. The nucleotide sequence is TGTGCCAGCCTCTCTACCCTTACCCAGTACTTC.